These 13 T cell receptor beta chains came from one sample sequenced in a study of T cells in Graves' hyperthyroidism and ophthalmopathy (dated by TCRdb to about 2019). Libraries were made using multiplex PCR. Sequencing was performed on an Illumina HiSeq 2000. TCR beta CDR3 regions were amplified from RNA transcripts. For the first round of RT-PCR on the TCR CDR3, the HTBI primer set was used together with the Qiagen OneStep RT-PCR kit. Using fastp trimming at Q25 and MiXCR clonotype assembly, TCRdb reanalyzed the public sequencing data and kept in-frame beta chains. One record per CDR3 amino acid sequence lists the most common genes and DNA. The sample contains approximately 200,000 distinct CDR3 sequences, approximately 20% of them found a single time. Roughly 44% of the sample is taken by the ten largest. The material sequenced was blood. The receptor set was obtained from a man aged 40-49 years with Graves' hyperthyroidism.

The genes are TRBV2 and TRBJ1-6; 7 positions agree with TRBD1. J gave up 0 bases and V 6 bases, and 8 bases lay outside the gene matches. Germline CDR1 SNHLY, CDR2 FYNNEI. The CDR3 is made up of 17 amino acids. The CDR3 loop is CASSSRTGSSYNSPLHF. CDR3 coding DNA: TGTGCCAGCAGCTCCCGGACAGGCAGCTCCTATAATTCACCCCTCCACTTT.

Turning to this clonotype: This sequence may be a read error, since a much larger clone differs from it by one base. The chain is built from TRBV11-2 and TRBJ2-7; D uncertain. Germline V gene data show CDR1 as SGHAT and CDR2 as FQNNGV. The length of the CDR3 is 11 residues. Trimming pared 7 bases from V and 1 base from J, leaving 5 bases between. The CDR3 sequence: CASTISYEQYF. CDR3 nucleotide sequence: TGTGCCAGCACCATTTCCTACGAGCAGTACTTC.

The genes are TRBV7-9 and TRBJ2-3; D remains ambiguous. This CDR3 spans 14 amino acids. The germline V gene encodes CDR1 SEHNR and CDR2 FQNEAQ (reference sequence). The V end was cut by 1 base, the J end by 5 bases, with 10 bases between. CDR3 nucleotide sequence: TGTGCCAGCAGCTTAGTAGGGTTCGGAGATACGCAGTATTTT. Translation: CASSLVGFGDTQYF.

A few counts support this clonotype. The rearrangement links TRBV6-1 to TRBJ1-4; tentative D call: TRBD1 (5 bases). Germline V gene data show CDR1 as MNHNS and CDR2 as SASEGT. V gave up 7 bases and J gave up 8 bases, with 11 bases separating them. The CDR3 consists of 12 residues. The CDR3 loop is CASKRGGEKLFF. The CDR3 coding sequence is TGTGCCAGCAAAAGGGGTGGCGAAAAACTGTTTTTT.

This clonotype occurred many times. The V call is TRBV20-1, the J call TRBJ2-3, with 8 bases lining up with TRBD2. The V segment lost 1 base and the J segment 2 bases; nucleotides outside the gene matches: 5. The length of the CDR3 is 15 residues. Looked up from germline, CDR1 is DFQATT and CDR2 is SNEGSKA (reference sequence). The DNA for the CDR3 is TGCAGTGCTAGAGTAGCGGGGCAACTCACAGATACGCAGTATTTT. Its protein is CSARVAGQLTDTQYF.

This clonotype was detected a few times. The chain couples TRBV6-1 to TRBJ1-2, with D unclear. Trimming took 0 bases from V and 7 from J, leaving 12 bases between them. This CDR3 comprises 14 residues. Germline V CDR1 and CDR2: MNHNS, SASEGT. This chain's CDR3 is CASSEASDFGGYTF. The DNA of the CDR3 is TGTGCCAGCAGTGAAGCCTCGGATTTTGGTGGCTACACCTTC.

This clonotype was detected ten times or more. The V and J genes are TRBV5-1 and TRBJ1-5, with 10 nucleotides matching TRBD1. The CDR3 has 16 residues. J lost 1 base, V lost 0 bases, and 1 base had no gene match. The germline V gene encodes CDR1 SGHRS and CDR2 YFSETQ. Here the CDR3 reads CASSLAGQGSNQPQHF. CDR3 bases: TGCGCCAGCAGCTTGGCGGGACAGGGGAGCAATCAGCCCCAGCATTTT.

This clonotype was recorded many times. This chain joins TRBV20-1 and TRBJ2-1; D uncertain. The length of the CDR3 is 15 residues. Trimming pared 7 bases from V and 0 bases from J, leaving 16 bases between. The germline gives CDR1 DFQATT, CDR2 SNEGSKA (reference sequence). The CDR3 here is CSVRRRNFSYNEQFF. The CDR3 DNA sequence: TGCAGTGTACGTAGGCGTAATTTCTCCTACAATGAGCAGTTCTTC.

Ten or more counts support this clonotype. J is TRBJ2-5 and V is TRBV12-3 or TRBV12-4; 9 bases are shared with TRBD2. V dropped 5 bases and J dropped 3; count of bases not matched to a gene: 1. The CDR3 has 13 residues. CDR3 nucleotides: TGTGCCAGCAGTAGGACTAGCGAAGAGACCCAGTACTTC. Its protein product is CASSRTSEETQYF.

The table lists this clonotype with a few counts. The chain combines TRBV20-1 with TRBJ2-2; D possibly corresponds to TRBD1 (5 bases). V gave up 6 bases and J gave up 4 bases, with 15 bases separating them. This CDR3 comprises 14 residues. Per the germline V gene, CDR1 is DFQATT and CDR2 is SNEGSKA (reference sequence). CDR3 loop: CSAVGPEPTGELFF. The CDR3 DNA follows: TGCAGTGCGGTGGGGCCAGAACCCACCGGGGAGCTGTTTTTT.

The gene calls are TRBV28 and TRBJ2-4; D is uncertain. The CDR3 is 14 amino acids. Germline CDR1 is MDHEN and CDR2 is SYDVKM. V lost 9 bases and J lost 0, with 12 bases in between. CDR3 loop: CASSYGLAKNIQYF. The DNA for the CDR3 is TGTGCCAGTTCTTACGGGCTAGCCAAAAACATTCAGTACTTC.

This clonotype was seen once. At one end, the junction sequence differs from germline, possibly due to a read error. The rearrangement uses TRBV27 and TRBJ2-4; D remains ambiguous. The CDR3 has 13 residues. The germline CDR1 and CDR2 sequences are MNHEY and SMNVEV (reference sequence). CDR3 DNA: TGTGCCAGCAGCTCCCTGGGCAAAAACATTCAGTGCTTC. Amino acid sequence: CASSSLGKNIQCF.

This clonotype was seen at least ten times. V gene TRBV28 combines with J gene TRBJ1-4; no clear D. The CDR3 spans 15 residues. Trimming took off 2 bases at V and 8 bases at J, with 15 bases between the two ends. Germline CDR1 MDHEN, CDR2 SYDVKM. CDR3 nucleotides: TGTGCCAGCAGTTTAGGCCAAGGTCCTACCGAAAAACTGTTTTTT. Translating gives CASSLGQGPTEKLFF.